This T cell receptor (beta chain) comes out of a study of blood T cell repertoires in COVID-19. At the level of the study: Sample material is recorded as cDNA or gDNA derived from T cells, B-cell-depleted T cells, or PBMCs.

Germline V gene lookup returns CDR1 MNHEY and CDR2 SVGAGI. CDR3 length: 15 residues. The V and J ends lost 7 bases and 0 bases, in that order; junction bases with no gene match: 8. Methods used by the authors: Amplified reference gene primers provided the basis for estimating nucleated cell counts. The protocol was immunoSEQ multiplex PCR, while the TCRdb copy is restricted to in-frame clones and leaves out a portion. The V and J calls and clone size are taken from that table; D and trimming were inferred from the DNA. The data contain a few hundred thousand clones, approximately 84% of them seen just once; the ten biggest clones take up 1.9%.

The chain joins TRBV6-5 to TRBJ2-7; 8 positions agree with TRBD2. Sequencing input: peripheral blood. This receptor was taken from a man aged 35-49 years with active or convalescent COVID-19. The CDR3 sequence: CASTPREGLSYEQYF. The CDR3 nucleotides are TGTGCCAGCACGCCCCGGGAGGGACTCTCCTACGAGCAGTACTTC.